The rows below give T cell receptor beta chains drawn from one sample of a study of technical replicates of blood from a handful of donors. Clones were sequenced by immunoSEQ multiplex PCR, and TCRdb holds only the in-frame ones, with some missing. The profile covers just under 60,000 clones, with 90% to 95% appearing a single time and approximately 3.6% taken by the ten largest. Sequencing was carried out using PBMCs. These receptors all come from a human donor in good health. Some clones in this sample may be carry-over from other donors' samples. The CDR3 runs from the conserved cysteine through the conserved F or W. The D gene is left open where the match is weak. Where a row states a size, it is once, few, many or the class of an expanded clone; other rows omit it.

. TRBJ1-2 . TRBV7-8 TGTGCCAGCAGCTTAGCGACGGGAAGGGACTATGGCTACACCTTC CASSLATGRDYGYTF
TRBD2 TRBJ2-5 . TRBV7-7 TGTGCCACTACGCTAGCGGGAGGAGAGACCCAGTACTTC CATTLAGGETQYF
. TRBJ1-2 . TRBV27 TGTGCCAGCAGCAGCTCGGGGTTTGACTATGGCTACACCTTC CASSSSGFDYGYTF
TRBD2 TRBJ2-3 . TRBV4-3 TGCGCCAGCAGCCCATATAGCGGGAGGCGCCCAGATACGCAGTATTTT CASSPYSGRRPDTQYF
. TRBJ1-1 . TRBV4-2 TGTGCCAGCAGCCAGCCCGGGGGGAATACTGAAGCTTTCTTT CASSQPGGNTEAFF
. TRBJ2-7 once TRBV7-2 TGTGCCAGCAGCTTAGCGGGACAAGAATACTACGAGCAGTACTTC CASSLAGQEYYEQYF
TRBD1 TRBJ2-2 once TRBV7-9 TGTGCCAGCAGCTTAGGTGGACAGGGTTCGAACACCGGGGAGCTGTTTTTT CASSLGGQGSNTGELFF
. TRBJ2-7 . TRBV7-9 TGTGCCAGCAGCTTAGTTGGCCGCAGCTCCTACGAGCAGTACTTC CASSLVGRSSYEQYF
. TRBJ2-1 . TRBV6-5 TGTGCCAGCAGTACAGGTAGTGAGCAGTTCTTC CASSTGSEQFF
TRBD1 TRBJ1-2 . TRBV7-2 TGTGCCAGCAGTAACCCCACAGGGGGATCTCATGGCTACACCTTC CASSNPTGGSHGYTF
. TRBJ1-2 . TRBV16 TGTGCCAGCAGCCAATCGTTACCGGGGGAAGCTAACTATGGCTACACCTTC CASSQSLPGEANYGYTF
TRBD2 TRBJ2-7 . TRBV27 TGTGCCAGCAGCGGGGGGGGGTACGAGCAGTACTTC CASSGGGYEQYF
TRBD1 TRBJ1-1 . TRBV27 TGTGCCACCAGGGGGGGTCGGAGTCAGAGAGCTTTCTTT CATRGGRSQRAFF
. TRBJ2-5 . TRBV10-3 TGTGCCATCAGTGAGCCGCGGCAAAGGGAGACCCAGTACTTC CAISEPRQRETQYF
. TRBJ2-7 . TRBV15 TGTGCCACCAGCAGAGATCCGGGGGGCGTCGACGAGCAGTACTTC CATSRDPGGVDEQYF
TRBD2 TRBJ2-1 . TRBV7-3 TGTGCCAGCAGCTTGGGCCCCACTAGCGGGAGGGCTGAGCAGTTCTTC CASSLGPTSGRAEQFF
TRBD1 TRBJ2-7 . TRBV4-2 TGTGCCAGCAGCTTGGGACAGGGGGCTTCCTACGAGCAGTACTTC CASSLGQGASYEQYF
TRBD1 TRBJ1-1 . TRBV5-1 TGCGCCAGCAGCTATTACAGGGGACAGAACACTGAAGCTTTCTTT CASSYYRGQNTEAFF
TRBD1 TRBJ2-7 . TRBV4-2 TGTGCCAGCAGCCAGGGGACAGGGACCTACGAGCAGTACTTC CASSQGTGTYEQYF
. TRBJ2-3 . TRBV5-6 TGTGCCAGCAGCTTTAGCCCGGGCACAGATACGCAGTATTTT CASSFSPGTDTQYF
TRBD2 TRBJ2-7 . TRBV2 TGTGCCAGCATTCTGACTAGCTCCTCTTCCGAGCAGTACTTC CASILTSSSSEQYF
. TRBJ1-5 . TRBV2 TGTGCCAGCAGTCCTGGGCTTAATCAGCCCCAGCATTTT CASSPGLNQPQHF
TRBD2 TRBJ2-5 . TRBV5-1 TGCGCCAGCAGCTTGGGCGGGAGTGAGACCCAGTACTTC CASSLGGSETQYF
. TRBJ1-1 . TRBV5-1 TGCGCCAGCAGCTTGGTACAGGGACCGTACACTGAAGCTTTCTTT CASSLVQGPYTEAFF
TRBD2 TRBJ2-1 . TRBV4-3 TGCGCCAGCAGCCACGAACTAGCGGGAGTCTCCGGGGAGCAGTTCTTC CASSHELAGVSGEQFF
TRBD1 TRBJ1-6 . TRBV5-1 TGCGCCAGCAGAACGACAGGGAAGGATTCACCCCTCCACTTT CASRTTGKDSPLHF
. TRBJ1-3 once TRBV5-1 TGCGCCAGCAGCTTGGGTAGGGGGAACGGAAACACCATATATTTT CASSLGRGNGNTIYF
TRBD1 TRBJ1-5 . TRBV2 TGTGCCAGCAGGGGAGGGACAGGGGATAGGCAGCCCCAGCATTTT CASRGGTGDRQPQHF
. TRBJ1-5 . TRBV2 TGTGCCAGCAGTGAAGAGTCGGTGAATCAGCCCCAGCATTTT CASSEESVNQPQHF
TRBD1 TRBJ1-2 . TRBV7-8 TGTGCCAGCAGCTCAAGGACAGGGCCTAACTATGGCTACACCTTC CASSSRTGPNYGYTF
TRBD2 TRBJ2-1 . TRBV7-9 TGTGCCAGCAGCTTCTCCGGGACTAGTAATGAGCAGTTCTTC CASSFSGTSNEQFF
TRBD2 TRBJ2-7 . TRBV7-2 TGTGCCAGCAGCTTTGCGGGGGCCTACGAGCAGTACTTC CASSFAGAYEQYF
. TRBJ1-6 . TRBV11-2 TGTGCCAGCAGTCGATTGCAGGGGTTGGGCTCACCCCTCCACTTT CASSRLQGLGSPLHF
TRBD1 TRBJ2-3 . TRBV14 TGTGCCAGCAGCCAAGTGGAGAGGGGGCTTCGAGGTGCGGATACGCAGTATTTT CASSQVERGLRGADTQYF